The 21 T cell receptor beta chains below were found in one sample sequenced in a study of blood T cell repertoires in COVID-19. TCRdb's table, derived via immunoSEQ multiplex PCR, lists solely in-frame clones and lacks some. The data show 97,000 or so clones, about nine tenths seen once. The sample was peripheral blood. The receptors shown here come from a woman aged 45-59 years with COVID-19, enrolled during active disease.

The genes are TRBV12-3 or TRBV12-4 and TRBJ2-1; D is perhaps TRBD2 (5 bases). V shed 7 bases and J shed 8 bases, with 12 bases lying between them. The CDR3 has 12 amino acids. In nucleotides, the CDR3 is TGTGCCAGCAACAACTTCGGGGATGAGCAGTTCTTC. This translates into CASNNFGDEQFF.

The CDR3 region has the DNA TGTGCCAGTAGTATATTTAGCGGGAGGAGGATGAATGAGCAGTTCTTC. Translated, it gives CASSIFSGRRMNEQFF. This chain joins TRBV19 and TRBJ2-1; 10 bases agree with TRBD2. V dropped 2 bases and J dropped 7; count of bases not matched to a gene: 8. Germline V gene data show CDR1 as LNHDA and CDR2 as SQIVND (reference sequence). The CDR3 sequence is 16 residues long.

The chain recombines TRBV12-3 or TRBV12-4 with TRBJ1-1; D is possibly TRBD1 (6 bases). Between the trimmed V and J ends, which lost 2 bases and 7 bases, there was a span of 11 bases. The CDR3 totals 13 residues. CDR3 sequence reads: CASSLIGGGEAFF. CDR3 coding DNA: TGTGCCAGCAGTTTAATTGGGGGCGGTGAAGCTTTCTTT.

The rearrangement links TRBV6-2 or TRBV6-3 to TRBJ2-1; 7 nucleotides line up with TRBD2. Per germline, CDR1 MNHEY and CDR2 SVGEGT. Losses at the gene ends were 4 bases for V and 9 bases for J; bases not matched to a gene: 12. The CDR3 has 15 amino acids. CDR3 in amino acids: CASSSAALLASEQFF. In DNA, the CDR3 is TGTGCCAGCAGTTCCGCCGCCCTACTAGCGAGTGAGCAGTTCTTC.

The V call is TRBV6-6, the J call TRBJ1-1, with 7 nucleotides matching TRBD1. The CDR3 runs 14 residues. V trimming: 4 bases; J trimming: 2 bases; junction bases outside the gene matches: 4. Germline CDR1 reads MNHNY; CDR2 reads SVGAGI (reference sequence). The CDR3 nucleotides are TGTGCCAGCAGTTCGACAGGGACCAACACTGAAGCTTTCTTT. Residues: CASSSTGTNTEAFF.

In its sample, this clone was seen a few times. The chain couples TRBV5-4 to TRBJ1-1, with a weak D call TRBD1 (6 bases). Germline lookup yields CDR1 SGHNT and CDR2 YYREEE (reference sequence). V lost 4 bases and J lost 4, with 17 bases in between. This CDR3 spans 15 amino acids. This chain's CDR3 is CASSPRGGIVTEAFF. For the CDR3, the DNA is TGTGCCAGCAGCCCGAGGGGGGGAATAGTCACTGAAGCTTTCTTT.

V gene TRBV19 combines with J gene TRBJ1-2; 8 bases are shared with TRBD1. The J segment lost 2 bases and the V segment lost 0 bases, leaving 11 bases of the junction unmatched. This CDR3 region has 18 residues. Germline CDR1 reads LNHDA; CDR2 reads SQIVND (reference sequence). CDR3 amino acids: CASSIDTHQAGGNYGYTF. The CDR3 DNA sequence: TGTGCCAGTAGTATAGACACCCACCAGGCAGGGGGCAACTATGGCTACACCTTC.

The rearrangement joins TRBV5-1 to TRBJ2-3; D is unresolved. V dropped 6 bases and J dropped 0 bases, with 8 bases sitting between them. The CDR3 loop spans 13 amino acids. CDR1 and CDR2 (germline): SGHRS, YFSETQ. This CDR3 is CASTPRSTDTQYF. The CDR3 DNA reads TGCGCCAGCACTCCTCGTAGCACAGATACGCAGTATTTT.

This clone was found once. V gene TRBV7-9 combines with J gene TRBJ1-4, with D perhaps TRBD1 (5 bases). CDR3 length: 16 residues. Germline assignment: CDR1 SEHNR and CDR2 FQNEAQ (reference sequence). Trimming took 6 bases from V and 6 from J, leaving 20 bases between them. Here the CDR3 DNA reads TGTGCCAGCAGACCCGTCCCCTTGCAGGGCCATGAAAAACTGTTTTTT. It is translated as CASRPVPLQGHEKLFF. Full variable domain (outside the CDR3, taken from reference TRBV7-9 and TRBJ1-4): DTGVSQNPRHKITKRGQNVTFRCDPISEHNRLYWYRQTLGQGPEFLTYFQNEAQLEKSRLLSDRFSAERPKGSFSTLEIQRTEQGDSAMYLCASRPVPLQGHEKLFFGSGTQLSVL.

The genes are TRBV3-1 (or the pseudogene TRBV3-2) and TRBJ1-2, with TRBD1 matching over 7 bases. In germline, CDR1 is LGHDT, CDR2 YNNKEL (reference sequence). V lost 1 base, J lost 4 bases, and 6 bases stayed unmatched. The CDR3 consists of 15 residues. CDR3 sequence reads: CASSQGGQSSYGYTF. In DNA, the CDR3 is TGTGCCAGCAGCCAAGGGGGACAGTCCTCCTATGGCTACACCTTC.

The V gene is TRBV6-2 or TRBV6-3, the J gene TRBJ2-7, with D possibly being TRBD1 (6 bases). V gave up 5 bases and J gave up 4 bases, with 12 bases separating them. CDR1 and CDR2 from the germline V gene are MNHEY and SVGEGT. The CDR3 covers 13 residues. The CDR3 DNA follows: TGTGCCAGCAGTACCAGGGGTCATTACGAGCAGTACTTC. The encoded protein is CASSTRGHYEQYF.

In this sample, this clone turned up a few times. This sequence joins TRBV2 and TRBJ1-1; D uncertain. Germline V gene data show CDR1 as SNHLY and CDR2 as FYNNEI. This CDR3 is 12 amino acids long. V was trimmed by 7 bases and J by 10 bases, leaving 16 bases between them. The CDR3 loop is CASTPPGPLAFF. In DNA form, the CDR3 reads TGTGCCAGCACCCCCCCCGGTCCTCTAGCTTTCTTT.

This clone has a single count. The rearrangement links TRBV2 to TRBJ1-1; D gene ambiguous. The CDR3 length is 13 residues. The germline V and J ends were trimmed by 5 bases and 1 base, with 8 bases remaining between them. Germline CDR1 and CDR2: SNHLY and FYNNEI. This CDR3 is CASSLTRNTEAFF. Written as DNA, the CDR3 is TGTGCCAGCAGTTTGACAAGGAACACTGAAGCTTTCTTT.

The chain recombines TRBV15 with TRBJ1-1; D possibly corresponds to TRBD1 (5 bases). Looked up from germline, CDR1 is LNHNV and CDR2 is YYDKDF (reference sequence). Trimming left V 2 bases short and J 1 base short, with 11 bases between. The CDR3 runs to 15 residues. For the CDR3, the DNA is TGTGCCACCAGCAGACAGGGATGGGGGAACACTGAAGCTTTCTTT. Translated, it gives CATSRQGWGNTEAFF.

The chain couples TRBV20-1 to TRBJ1-4; D remains ambiguous. Trimming pared 3 bases from V and 0 bases from J, leaving 11 bases between. The germline CDR1 and CDR2 sequences are DFQATT and SNEGSKA (reference sequence). CDR3 size: 15 residues. Here the CDR3 reads CSASSSVATNEKLFF. CDR3 sequence (DNA): TGCAGTGCTAGTTCTAGCGTTGCAACTAATGAAAAACTGTTTTTT.

CDR3 sequence: CASRYRGRTEAFF. CDR3 DNA: TGTGCCAGTCGATACAGGGGAAGGACTGAAGCTTTCTTT. The V call is TRBV19, the J call TRBJ1-1; 7 bases line up with TRBD1. The CDR3 is 13 residues long. CDR1 and CDR2 (germline): LNHDA, SQIVND (reference sequence). Unmatched junction bases numbered 8, after V lost 8 bases and J lost 5 bases.

V is TRBV7-8 and J is TRBJ2-3; D possibly corresponds to TRBD2 (5 bases). The CDR3 has 15 amino acids. V was shortened by 1 base and J by 1 base, with 9 bases between the two germline ends. Germline values: CDR1 SGHVS, CDR2 FQNEAQ. CDR3: CASSLGRAGTDTQYF. The DNA of the CDR3 is TGTGCCAGCAGCTTAGGGCGGGCGGGCACAGATACGCAGTATTTT. The full variable domain, with the rest looked up from reference TRBV7-8 and TRBJ2-3, is GAGVSQSPRYKVAKRGQDVALRCDPISGHVSLFWYQQALGQGPEFLTYFQNEAQLDKSGLPSDRFFAERPEGSVSTLKIQRTQQEDSAVYLCASSLGRAGTDTQYFGPGTRLTVL.

The chain employs TRBV11-3 and TRBJ1-6, with D unclear. CDR3 length: 16 amino acids. Trimming removed 2 bases from V and 0 bases from J, with 8 bases in between. Germline CDR1 is SGHNT and CDR2 is YENEEA. The CDR3 coding sequence is TGTGCCAGCAGCTTAACGGCGGGCTCCTATAATTCACCCCTCCACTTT. Residues: CASSLTAGSYNSPLHF.

The V call is TRBV7-8, the J call TRBJ1-1; D possibly corresponds to TRBD1 (6 bases). Germline V gene sequence: CDR1 SGHVS, CDR2 FQNEAQ. The ends were cut back, 5 bases at V and 1 base at J, with 14 bases in the middle. CDR3 length equals 15 residues. CDR3 DNA: TGTGCCAGCAGCGTACCGGAGACAGGGAACACTGAAGCTTTCTTT. Protein: CASSVPETGNTEAFF. The entire variable domain, with the rest obtained from reference TRBV7-8 and TRBJ1-1, is as follows: GAGVSQSPRYKVAKRGQDVALRCDPISGHVSLFWYQQALGQGPEFLTYFQNEAQLDKSGLPSDRFFAERPEGSVSTLKIQRTQQEDSAVYLCASSVPETGNTEAFFGQGTRLTVV.

The chain recombines TRBV5-1 with TRBJ1-1; tentative D call: TRBD1 (6 bases). The CDR3 totals 12 residues. With 2 bases removed from V and 7 bases from J, the gap between germline ends came to 9 bases. Germline V gene sequence: CDR1 SGHRS, CDR2 YFSETQ. The CDR3 region is CASSFTQGEAFF. The CDR3 nucleotides read TGCGCCAGCAGCTTCACACAGGGTGAAGCTTTCTTT.

This chain joins TRBV5-1 and TRBJ1-1; 9 bases map to TRBD1. The CDR3 is 15 amino acids. V dropped 4 bases and J dropped 5; count of bases not matched to a gene: 9. Germline CDR1 is SGHRS and CDR2 is YFSETQ. The CDR3 loop reads CASSLTTGGGTEAFF. Here the CDR3 DNA reads TGCGCCAGCAGCCTTACCACAGGGGGCGGAACTGAAGCTTTCTTT.